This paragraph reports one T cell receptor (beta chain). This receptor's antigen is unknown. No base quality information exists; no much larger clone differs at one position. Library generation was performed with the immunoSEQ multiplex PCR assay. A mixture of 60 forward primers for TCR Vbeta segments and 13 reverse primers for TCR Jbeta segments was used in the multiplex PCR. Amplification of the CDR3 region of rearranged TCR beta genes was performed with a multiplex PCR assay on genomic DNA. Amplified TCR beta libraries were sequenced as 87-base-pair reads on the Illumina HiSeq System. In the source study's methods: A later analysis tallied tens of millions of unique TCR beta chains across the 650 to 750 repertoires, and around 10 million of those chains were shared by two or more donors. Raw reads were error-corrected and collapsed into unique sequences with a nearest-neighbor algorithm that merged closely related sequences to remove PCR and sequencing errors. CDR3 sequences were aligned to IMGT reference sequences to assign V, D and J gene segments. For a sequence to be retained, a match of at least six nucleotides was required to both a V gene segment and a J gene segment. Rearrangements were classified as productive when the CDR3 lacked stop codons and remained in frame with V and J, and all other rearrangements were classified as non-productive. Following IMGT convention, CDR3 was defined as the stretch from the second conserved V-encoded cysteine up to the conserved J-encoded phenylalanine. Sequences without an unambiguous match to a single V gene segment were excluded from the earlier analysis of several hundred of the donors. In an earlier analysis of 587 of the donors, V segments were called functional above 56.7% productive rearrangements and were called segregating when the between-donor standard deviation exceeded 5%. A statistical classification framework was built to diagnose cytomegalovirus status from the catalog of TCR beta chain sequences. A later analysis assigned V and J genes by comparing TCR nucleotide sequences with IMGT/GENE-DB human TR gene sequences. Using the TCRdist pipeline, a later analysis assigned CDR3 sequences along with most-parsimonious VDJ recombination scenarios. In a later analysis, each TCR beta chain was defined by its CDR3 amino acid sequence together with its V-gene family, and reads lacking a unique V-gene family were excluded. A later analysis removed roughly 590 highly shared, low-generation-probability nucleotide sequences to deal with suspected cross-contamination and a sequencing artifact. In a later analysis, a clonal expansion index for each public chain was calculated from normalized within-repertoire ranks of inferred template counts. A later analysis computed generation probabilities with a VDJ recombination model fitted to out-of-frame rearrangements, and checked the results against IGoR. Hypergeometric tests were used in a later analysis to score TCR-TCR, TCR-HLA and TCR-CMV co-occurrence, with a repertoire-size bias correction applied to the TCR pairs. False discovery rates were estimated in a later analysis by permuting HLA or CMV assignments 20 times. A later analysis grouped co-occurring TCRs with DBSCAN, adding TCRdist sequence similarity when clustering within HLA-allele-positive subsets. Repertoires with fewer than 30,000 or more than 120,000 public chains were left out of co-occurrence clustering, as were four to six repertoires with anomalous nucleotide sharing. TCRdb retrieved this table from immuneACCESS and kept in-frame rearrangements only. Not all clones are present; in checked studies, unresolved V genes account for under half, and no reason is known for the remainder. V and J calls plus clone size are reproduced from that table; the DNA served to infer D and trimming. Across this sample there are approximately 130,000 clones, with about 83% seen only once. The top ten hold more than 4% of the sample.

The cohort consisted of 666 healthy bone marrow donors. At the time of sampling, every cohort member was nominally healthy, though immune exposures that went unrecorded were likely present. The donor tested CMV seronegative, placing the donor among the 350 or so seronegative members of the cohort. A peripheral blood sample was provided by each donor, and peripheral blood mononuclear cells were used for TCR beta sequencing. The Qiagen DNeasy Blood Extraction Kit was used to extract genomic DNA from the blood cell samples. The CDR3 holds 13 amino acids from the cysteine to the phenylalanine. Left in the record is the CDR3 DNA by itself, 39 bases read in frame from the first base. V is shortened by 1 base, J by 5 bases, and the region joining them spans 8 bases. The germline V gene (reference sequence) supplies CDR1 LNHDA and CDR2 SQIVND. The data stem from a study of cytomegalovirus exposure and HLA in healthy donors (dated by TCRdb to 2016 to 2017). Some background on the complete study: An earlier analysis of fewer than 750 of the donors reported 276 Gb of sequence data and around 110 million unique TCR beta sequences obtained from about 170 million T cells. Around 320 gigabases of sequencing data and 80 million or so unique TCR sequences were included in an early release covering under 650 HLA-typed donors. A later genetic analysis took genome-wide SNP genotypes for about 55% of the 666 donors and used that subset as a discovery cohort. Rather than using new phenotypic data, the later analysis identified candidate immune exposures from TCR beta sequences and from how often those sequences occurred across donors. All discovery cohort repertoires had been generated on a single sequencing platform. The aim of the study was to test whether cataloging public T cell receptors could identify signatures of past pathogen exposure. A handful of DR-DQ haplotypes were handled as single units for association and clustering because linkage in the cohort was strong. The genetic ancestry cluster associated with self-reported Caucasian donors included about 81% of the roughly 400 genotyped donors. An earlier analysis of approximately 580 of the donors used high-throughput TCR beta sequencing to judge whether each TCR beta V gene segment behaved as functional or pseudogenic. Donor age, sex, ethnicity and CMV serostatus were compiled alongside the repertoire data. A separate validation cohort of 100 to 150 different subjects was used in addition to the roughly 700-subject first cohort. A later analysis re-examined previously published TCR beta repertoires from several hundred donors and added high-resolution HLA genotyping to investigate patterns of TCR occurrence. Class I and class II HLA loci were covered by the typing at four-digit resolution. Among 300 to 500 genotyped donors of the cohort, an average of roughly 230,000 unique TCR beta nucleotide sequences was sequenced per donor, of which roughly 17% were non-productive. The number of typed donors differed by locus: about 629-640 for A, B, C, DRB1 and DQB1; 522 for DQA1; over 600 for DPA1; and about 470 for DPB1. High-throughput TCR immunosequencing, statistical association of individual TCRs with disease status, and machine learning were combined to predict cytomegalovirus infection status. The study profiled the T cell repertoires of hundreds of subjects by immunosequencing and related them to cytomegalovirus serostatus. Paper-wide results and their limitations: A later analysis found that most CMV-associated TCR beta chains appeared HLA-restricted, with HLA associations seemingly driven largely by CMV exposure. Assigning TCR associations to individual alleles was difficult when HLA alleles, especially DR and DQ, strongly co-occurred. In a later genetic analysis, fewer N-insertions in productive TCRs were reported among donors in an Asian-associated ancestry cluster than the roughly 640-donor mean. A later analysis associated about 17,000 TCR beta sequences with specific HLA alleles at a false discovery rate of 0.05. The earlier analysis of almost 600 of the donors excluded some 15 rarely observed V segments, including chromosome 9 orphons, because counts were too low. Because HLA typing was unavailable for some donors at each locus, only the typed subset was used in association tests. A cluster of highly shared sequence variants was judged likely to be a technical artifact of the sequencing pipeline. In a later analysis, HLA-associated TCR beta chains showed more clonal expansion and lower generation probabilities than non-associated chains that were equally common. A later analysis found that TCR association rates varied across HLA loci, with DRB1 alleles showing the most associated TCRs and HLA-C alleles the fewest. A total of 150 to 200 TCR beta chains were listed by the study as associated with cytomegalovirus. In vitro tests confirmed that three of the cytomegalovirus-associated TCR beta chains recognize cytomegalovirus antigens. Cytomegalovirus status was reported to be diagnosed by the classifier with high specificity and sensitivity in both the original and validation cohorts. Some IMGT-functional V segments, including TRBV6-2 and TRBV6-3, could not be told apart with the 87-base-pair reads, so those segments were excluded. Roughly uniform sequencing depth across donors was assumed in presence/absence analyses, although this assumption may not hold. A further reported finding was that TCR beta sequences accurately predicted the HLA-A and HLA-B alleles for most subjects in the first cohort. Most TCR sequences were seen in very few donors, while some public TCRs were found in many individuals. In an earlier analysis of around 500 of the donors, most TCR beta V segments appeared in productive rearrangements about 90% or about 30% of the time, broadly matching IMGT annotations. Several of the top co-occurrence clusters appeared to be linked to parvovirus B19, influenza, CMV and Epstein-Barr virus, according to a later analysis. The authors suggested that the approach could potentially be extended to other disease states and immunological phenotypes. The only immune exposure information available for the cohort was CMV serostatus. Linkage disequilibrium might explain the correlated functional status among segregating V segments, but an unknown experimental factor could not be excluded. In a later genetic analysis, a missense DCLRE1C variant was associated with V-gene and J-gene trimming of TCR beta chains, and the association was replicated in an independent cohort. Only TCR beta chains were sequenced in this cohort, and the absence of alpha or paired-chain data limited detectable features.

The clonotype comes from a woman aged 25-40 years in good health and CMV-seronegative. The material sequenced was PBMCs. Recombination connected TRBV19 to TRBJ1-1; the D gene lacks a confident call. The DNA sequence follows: TGTGCCAGTAGTATAGTCCCCGGGACTGAAGCTTTCTTT. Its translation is CASSIVPGTEAFF.